This T cell receptor beta chain was recorded in a study of blood T cell repertoires in COVID-19 (dated by TCRdb to 2020 to 2021). Describing the broader study: The collaborator samples originated in the United States, Italy and Spain and spanned the acute and convalescent phases of COVID-19. The dataset comprised deeply sampled blood TCRbeta repertoires from subjects exposed to, actively infected with, or recovered from COVID-19. Where HLA class I and class II types were available, the types were taken from metadata supplied by the sample provider, not from assay-based typing. The samples were drawn from two sources: the first 160 participants of the ongoing ImmuneRACE study, and 1,200 or so subjects contributed by 6 global collaborators. The repertoires were made available in a free public database intended to serve as a resource for research on the immune response to SARS-CoV-2. The prospective study material was composed of cDNA or gDNA derived from T cells, B-cell-depleted T cells, or PBMCs. Nearly every sample came with metadata listing a de-identified subject ID, COVID-19 status, age in years and sex.

Paper-wide results and their limitations: How much clinical and demographic metadata was included differed by source and by participant, and the metadata was provided uncurated.

TCRbeta CDR3 regions were amplified from genomic DNA by means of the immunoSEQ Assay, a bias-controlled multiplex PCR. In the paper's pipeline: The number of nucleated cells in each sample was estimated by amplification of reference gene primers within the assay. To quantify the absolute abundance of each unique TCRbeta CDR3 rearrangement, sequence reads were collapsed and filtered. For each sample, productive Simpson clonality was calculated as the square root of Simpson's diversity index over productive rearrangements. TCRdb holds this immuneACCESS table with in-frame rearrangements only. Some clones are missing; in checked studies, unresolved V genes explain under half, and the rest has no known cause. V and J calls and clone size are copied from that table; D and trimming were computed from the DNA. The sample table lists about 180,000 clones, around 86% of them with a count of one. About 9.7% of the sample rests with the top ten.

Enrolling through a virtual design, the prospective study's participants ranged in age from roughly 18 to 90 years and lived across approximately 25 United States geographic areas. To assign participants to cohorts, the prospective study relied on clinical history that participants themselves reported in a screening survey and a study questionnaire. For ImmuneRACE Cohort 3, a participant was defined as recovered based on two consecutive negative NP/OP PCR tests, clearance by a healthcare professional, or resolution of symptoms. Each participant in the prospective study had whole blood, serum and a nasopharyngeal or oropharyngeal swab collected by mobile phlebotomists. Additional blood draws and questionnaires over an approximately 2-month period could optionally be provided by prospective study participants. Before DNA extraction, blood samples from the prospective study were shipped at room temperature or frozen.

Trimming removed 2 bases from V and 4 bases from J; the gene matches leave 15 bases unexplained. Looking up the germline V gene yields CDR1 SGHRS and CDR2 YFSETQ. From the cysteine through the phenylalanine, the CDR3 covers 19 amino acids. Of all the DNA, just the CDR3 is kept, 57 bases in frame from base 1. Details on this clone: This clone's antigen is unknown. No base quality values were provided; no much bigger clone lies one nucleotide off.

This TCR came from a woman aged 25 to 39 who had recovered from COVID-19. Sequences were obtained from PBMCs or T cells enriched from blood (not recorded which). In this chain, TRBV5-1 is recombined with TRBJ2-7; TRBD2 lines up with 13 middle nucleotides. The CDR3 protein is CASSFIPGLAGITNYEQYF. The nucleotide sequence reads as follows: TGCGCCAGCAGCTTTATCCCGGGACTAGCGGGGATTACGAATTACGAGCAGTACTTC.